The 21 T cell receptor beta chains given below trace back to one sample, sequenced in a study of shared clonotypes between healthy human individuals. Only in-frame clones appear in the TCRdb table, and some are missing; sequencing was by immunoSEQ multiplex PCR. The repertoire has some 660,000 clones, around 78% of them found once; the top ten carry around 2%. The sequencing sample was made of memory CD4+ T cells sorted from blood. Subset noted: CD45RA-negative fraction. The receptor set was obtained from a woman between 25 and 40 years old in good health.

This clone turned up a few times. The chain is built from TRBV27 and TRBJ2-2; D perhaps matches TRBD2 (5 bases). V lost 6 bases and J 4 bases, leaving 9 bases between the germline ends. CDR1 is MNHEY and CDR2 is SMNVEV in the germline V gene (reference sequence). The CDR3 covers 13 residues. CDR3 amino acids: CASSIRGTGELFF. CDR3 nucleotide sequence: TGTGCCAGCAGCATCCGGGGCACCGGGGAGCTGTTTTTT.

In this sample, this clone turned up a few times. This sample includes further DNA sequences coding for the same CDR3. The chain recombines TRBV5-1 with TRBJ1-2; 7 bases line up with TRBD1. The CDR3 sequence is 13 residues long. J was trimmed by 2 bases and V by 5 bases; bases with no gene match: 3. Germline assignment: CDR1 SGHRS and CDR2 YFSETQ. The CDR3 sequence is CASRLDRNYGYTF. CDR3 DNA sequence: TGCGCCAGCAGGCTGGACAGGAACTATGGCTACACCTTC. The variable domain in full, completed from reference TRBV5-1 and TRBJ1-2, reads KAGVTQTPRYLIKTRGQQVTLSCSPISGHRSVSWYQQTPGQGLQFLFEYFSETQRNKGNFPGRFSGRQFSNSRSEMNVSTLELGDSALYLCASRLDRNYGYTFGSGTRLTVV.

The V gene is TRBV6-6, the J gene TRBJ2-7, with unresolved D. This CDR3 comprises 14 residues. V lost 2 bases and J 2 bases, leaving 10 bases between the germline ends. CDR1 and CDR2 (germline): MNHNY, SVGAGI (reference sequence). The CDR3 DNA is TGTGCCAGCAGTTACGGGGTGGGAACCTACGAGCAGTACTTC. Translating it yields CASSYGVGTYEQYF.

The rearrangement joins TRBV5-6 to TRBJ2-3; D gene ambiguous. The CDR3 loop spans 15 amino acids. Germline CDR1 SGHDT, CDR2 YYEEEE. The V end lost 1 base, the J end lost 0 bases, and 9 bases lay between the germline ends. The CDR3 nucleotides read TGTGCCAGCAGCTTGTCGCCGCAGAGCACAGATACGCAGTATTTT. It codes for CASSLSPQSTDTQYF.

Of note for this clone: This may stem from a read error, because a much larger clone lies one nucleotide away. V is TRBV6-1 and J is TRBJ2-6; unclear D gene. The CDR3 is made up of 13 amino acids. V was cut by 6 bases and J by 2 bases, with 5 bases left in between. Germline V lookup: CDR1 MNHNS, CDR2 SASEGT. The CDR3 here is CASRDPGANVLTF. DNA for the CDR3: TGTGCCAGCAGGGACCCTGGGGCCAACGTCCTGACTTTC.

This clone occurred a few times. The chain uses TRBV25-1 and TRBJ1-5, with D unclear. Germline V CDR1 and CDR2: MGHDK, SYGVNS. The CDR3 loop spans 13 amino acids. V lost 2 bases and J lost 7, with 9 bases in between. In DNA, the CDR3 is TGTGCCAGCAGTGAAGGTATGGGGCAGCCCCAGCATTTT. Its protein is CASSEGMGQPQHF.

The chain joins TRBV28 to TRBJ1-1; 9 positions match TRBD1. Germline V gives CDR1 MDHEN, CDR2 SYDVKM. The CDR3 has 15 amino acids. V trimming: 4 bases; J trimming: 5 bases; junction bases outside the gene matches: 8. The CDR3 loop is CASSYTQGARTEAFF. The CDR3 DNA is TGTGCCAGCAGTTACACACAGGGGGCGAGGACTGAAGCTTTCTTT.

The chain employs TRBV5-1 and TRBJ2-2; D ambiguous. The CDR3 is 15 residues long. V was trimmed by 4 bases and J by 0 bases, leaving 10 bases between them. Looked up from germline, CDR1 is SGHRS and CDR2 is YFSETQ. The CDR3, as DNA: TGCGCCAGCAGCCTGTCGGATACGAACACCGGGGAGCTGTTTTTT. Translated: CASSLSDTNTGELFF.

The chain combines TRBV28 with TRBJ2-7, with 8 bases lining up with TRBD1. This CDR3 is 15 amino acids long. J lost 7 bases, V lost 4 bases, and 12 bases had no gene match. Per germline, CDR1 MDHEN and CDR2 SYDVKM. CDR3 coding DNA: TGTGCCAGCAGTTCCCCCGGACAGGGTAGAGGTGAGCAGTACTTC. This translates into CASSSPGQGRGEQYF.

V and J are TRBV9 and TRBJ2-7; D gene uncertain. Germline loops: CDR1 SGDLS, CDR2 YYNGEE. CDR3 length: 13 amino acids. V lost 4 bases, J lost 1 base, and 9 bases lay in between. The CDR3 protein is CASSPHASYEQYF. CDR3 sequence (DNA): TGTGCCAGCAGCCCGCACGCTTCCTACGAGCAGTACTTC.

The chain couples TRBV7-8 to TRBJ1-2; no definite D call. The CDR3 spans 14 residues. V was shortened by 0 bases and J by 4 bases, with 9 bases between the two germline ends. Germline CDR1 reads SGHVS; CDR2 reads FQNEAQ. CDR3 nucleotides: TGTGCCAGCAGCTTAGCGGCCCAGGCCTATGGCTACACCTTC. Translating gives CASSLAAQAYGYTF.

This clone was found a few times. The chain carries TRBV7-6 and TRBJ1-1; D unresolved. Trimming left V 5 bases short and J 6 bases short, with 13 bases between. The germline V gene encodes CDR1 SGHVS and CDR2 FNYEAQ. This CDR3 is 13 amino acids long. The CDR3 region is CASSPGGRSEAFF. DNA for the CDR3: TGTGCCAGCAGCCCAGGAGGGAGGTCTGAAGCTTTCTTT.

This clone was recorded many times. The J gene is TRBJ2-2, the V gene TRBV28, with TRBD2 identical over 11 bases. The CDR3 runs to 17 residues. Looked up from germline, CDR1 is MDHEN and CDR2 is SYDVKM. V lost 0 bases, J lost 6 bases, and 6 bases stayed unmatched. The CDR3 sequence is CASSLWRLAGGPGELFF. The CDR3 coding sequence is TGTGCCAGCAGTTTATGGCGTCTAGCGGGAGGTCCCGGGGAGCTGTTTTTT.

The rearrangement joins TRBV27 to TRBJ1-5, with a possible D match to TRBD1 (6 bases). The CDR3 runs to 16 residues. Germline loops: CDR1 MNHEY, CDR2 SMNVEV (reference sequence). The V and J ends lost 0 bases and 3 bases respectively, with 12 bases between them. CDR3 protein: CASSLSPTGANQPQHF. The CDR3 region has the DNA TGTGCCAGCAGTTTATCCCCGACAGGCGCCAATCAGCCCCAGCATTTT.

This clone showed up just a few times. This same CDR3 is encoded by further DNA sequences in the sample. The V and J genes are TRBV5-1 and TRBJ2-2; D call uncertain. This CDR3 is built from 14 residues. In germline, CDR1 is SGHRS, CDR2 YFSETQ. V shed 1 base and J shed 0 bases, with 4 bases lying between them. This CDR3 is CASSLPANTGELFF. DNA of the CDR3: TGCGCCAGCAGCTTGCCCGCGAACACCGGGGAGCTGTTTTTT.

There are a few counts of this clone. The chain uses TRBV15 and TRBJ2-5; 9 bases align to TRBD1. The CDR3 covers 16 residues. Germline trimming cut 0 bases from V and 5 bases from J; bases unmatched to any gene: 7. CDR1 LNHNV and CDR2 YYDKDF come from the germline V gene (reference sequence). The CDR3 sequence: CATSREGGQGFETQYF. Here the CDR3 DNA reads TGTGCCACCAGCAGAGAGGGCGGACAGGGGTTTGAGACCCAGTACTTC.

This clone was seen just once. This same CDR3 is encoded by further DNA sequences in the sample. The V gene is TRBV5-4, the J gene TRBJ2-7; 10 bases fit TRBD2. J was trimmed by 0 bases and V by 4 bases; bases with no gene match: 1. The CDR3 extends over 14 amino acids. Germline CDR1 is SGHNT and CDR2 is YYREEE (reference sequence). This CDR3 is CASSPSGSSYEQYF. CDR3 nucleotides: TGTGCCAGCAGCCCTAGCGGGAGCTCCTACGAGCAGTACTTC.

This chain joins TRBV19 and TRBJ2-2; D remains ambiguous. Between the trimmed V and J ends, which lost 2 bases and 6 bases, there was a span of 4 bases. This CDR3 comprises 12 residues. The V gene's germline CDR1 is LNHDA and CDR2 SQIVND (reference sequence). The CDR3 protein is CASSILSGELFF. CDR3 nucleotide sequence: TGTGCCAGTAGTATACTCTCCGGGGAGCTGTTTTTT. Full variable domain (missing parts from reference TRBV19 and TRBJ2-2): DGGITQSPKYLFRKEGQNVTLSCEQNLNHDAMYWYRQDPGQGLRLIYYSQIVNDFQKGDIAEGYSVSREKKESFPLTVTSAQKNPTAFYLCASSILSGELFFGEGSRLTVL.

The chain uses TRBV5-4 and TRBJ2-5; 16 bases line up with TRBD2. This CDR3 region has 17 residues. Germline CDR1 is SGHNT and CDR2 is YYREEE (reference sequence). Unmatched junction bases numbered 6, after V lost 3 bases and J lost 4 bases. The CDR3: CASSSGTSGRAAETQYF. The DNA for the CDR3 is TGTGCCAGCAGCTCCGGGACTAGCGGGAGGGCCGCAGAGACCCAGTACTTC.

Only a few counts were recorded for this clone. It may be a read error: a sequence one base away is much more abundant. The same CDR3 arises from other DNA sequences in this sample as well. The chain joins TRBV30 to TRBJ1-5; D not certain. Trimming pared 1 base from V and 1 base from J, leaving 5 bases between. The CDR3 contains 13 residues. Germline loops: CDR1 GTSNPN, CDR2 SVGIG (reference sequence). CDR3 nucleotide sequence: TGTGCCTGGAGTGGGGGAAGCAATCAGCCCCAGCATTTT. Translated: CAWSGGSNQPQHF. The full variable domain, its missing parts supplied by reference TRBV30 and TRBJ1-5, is SQTIHQWPATLVQPVGSPLSLECTVEGTSNPNLYWYRQAAGRGLQLLFYSVGIGQISSEVPQNLSASRPQDRQFILSSKKLLLSDSGFYLCAWSGGSNQPQHFGDGTRLSIL.

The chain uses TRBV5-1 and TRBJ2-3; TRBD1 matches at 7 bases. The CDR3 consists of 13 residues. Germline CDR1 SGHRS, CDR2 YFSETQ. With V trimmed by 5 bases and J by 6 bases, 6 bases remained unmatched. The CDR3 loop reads CASSFRGRDTQYF. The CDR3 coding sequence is TGCGCCAGCAGTTTTAGGGGGCGGGATACGCAGTATTTT.